The next 14 T cell receptor beta chains were all read from a single sample in a study of cytomegalovirus exposure and HLA in healthy donors. With 60 Vbeta and 13 Jbeta primers, the PCR was carried out. Data came from immunoSEQ multiplex PCR; TCRdb stores just in-frame clones and leaves some out. Of 60,000 to 80,000 clones in the sample, under 80% were seen once. Input material: PBMCs. These receptors were collected from a woman aged 25 to 39 in good health and CMV-seronegative.

The genes are TRBV27 and TRBJ2-7; perhaps TRBD2 as D (5 bases). Trimming removed 3 bases from V and 1 base from J, with 10 bases in between. CDR1 is MNHEY, CDR2 SMNVEV, per germline (reference sequence). The CDR3 runs to 14 residues. The chain's CDR3 is CASSLYGRSYEQYF. The DNA of the CDR3 is TGTGCCAGCAGTTTGTATGGGAGATCCTACGAGCAGTACTTC.

The V call is TRBV11-2, the J call TRBJ2-3, with TRBD2 matching 11 bases. Per the germline V gene, CDR1 is SGHAT and CDR2 is FQNNGV. The CDR3 runs 16 residues. V lost 4 bases to trimming and J lost 4 bases; unmatched junction nucleotides: 7. The CDR3 loop reads CASSSRGTSGADTQYF. CDR3 nucleotides: TGTGCCAGCAGCTCTAGGGGGACTAGCGGCGCAGATACGCAGTATTTT.

The chain uses TRBV28 and TRBJ2-1, with D unresolved. V was cut by 8 bases and J by 0 bases, with 29 bases left in between. The germline CDR1 and CDR2 sequences are MDHEN and SYDVKM. The CDR3 consists of 20 residues. The CDR3 loop is CASHPSGSPPSYSSYNEQFF. The CDR3 region has the DNA TGTGCCAGCCACCCCTCCGGGTCCCCCCCTTCTTATAGCTCCTACAATGAGCAGTTCTTC.

The table lists this clone with a count of one. The chain couples TRBV27 to TRBJ2-7; 7 nucleotides match TRBD2. The CDR3 spans 14 residues. The junction had 10 bases not matched to a gene; V was cut back by 7 bases and J by 4 bases. CDR1 and CDR2 (germline): MNHEY, SMNVEV (reference sequence). For the CDR3, the DNA is TGTGCCAGCACCCCTGTAGCGGGCGTATACGAGCAGTACTTC. It translates to CASTPVAGVYEQYF.

The chain employs TRBV6-4 and TRBJ2-3; TRBD2 is a possible D gene (6 bases). V was pared by 2 bases and J by 4 bases, with 10 bases between. This CDR3 has 14 amino acids. Germline lookup yields CDR1 MRHNA and CDR2 SNTAGT. This chain's CDR3 is CASSDGGGADTQYF. CDR3 nucleotide sequence: TGTGCCAGCAGTGACGGAGGAGGGGCAGATACGCAGTATTTT.

V is TRBV14 and J is TRBJ2-2, with D maybe TRBD1 (5 bases). The CDR3 sequence is 17 residues long. Germline V gives CDR1 SGHDN, CDR2 FVKESK. V lost 2 bases, J lost 0 bases, and 13 bases lay in between. The CDR3 sequence: CASSQPRTLANTGELFF. CDR3 nucleotide sequence: TGTGCCAGCAGCCAACCCCGGACACTCGCGAACACCGGGGAGCTGTTTTTT.

The rearrangement joins TRBV5-1 to TRBJ1-5, with TRBD1 identical over 8 bases. The CDR3 has 15 residues. Germline V CDR1 and CDR2: SGHRS, YFSETQ. Trimming took 1 base from V and 6 from J; bases not matched to a gene: 6. The CDR3 sequence is CASSLSGGAGQPQHF. DNA of the CDR3: TGCGCCAGCAGCTTGTCAGGGGGCGCGGGTCAGCCCCAGCATTTT. Looking up the rest from reference TRBV5-1 and TRBJ1-5 gives the full variable domain: KAGVTQTPRYLIKTRGQQVTLSCSPISGHRSVSWYQQTPGQGLQFLFEYFSETQRNKGNFPGRFSGRQFSNSRSEMNVSTLELGDSALYLCASSLSGGAGQPQHFGDGTRLSIL.

The rearrangement joins TRBV4-3 to TRBJ1-1; 9 bases map to TRBD1. Germline CDR1 LGHNA, CDR2 YSLEER. Germline trimming cut 0 bases from V and 2 bases from J; bases unmatched to any gene: 7. The CDR3 spans 17 residues. CDR3 coding DNA: TGCGCCAGCAGCCAAGATCGTCCCACAGGGGGCAACACTGAAGCTTTCTTT. Amino acid sequence: CASSQDRPTGGNTEAFF.

The genes are TRBV18 and TRBJ2-1; D is possibly TRBD2 (6 bases). CDR3 length: 13 residues. Trimming left V 8 bases short and J 7 bases short, with 15 bases between. CDR1 and CDR2 from the germline V gene are KGHSH and LQKENI. The CDR3 is CASGLGGENEQFF. CDR3 DNA sequence: TGTGCCAGCGGGCTGGGGGGAGAAAATGAGCAGTTCTTC.

The chain combines TRBV19 with TRBJ1-3; D is unclear. This CDR3 is 14 amino acids long. The germline gives CDR1 LNHDA, CDR2 SQIVND (reference sequence). Trimming took off 8 bases at V and 3 bases at J, with 14 bases between the two ends. The CDR3 DNA follows: TGTGCCAGTTTTCAAGCGGGGTTTGGAAACACCATATATTTT. Translation gives CASFQAGFGNTIYF.

This chain uses TRBV28 with TRBJ2-1, with D unresolved. V lost 1 base and J 4 bases, leaving 8 bases between the germline ends. Per germline, CDR1 MDHEN and CDR2 SYDVKM. The CDR3 totals 14 residues. CDR3 sequence (DNA): TGTGCCAGCAGTTTATTGGCAGTGTACAATGAGCAGTTCTTC. Protein sequence: CASSLLAVYNEQFF.

The chain uses TRBV11-2 and TRBJ2-7, with 11 bases that match TRBD2. Germline CDR1 reads SGHAT; CDR2 reads FQNNGV. J lost 6 bases, V lost 1 base, and 14 bases had no gene match. The CDR3 has 18 residues. The chain's CDR3 is CASSLGGSISGREGEQYF. CDR3 sequence (DNA): TGTGCCAGCAGCTTAGGGGGTTCCATTAGCGGGAGGGAAGGCGAGCAGTACTTC.

This chain connects TRBV29-1 to TRBJ2-3, with D hard to call. This CDR3 has 16 residues. The V gene's germline CDR1 is SQVTM and CDR2 ANQGSEA. The V end was cut by 3 bases, the J end by 0 bases, with 16 bases between. The CDR3 is CSVDSESLFSTDTQYF. The DNA of the CDR3 is TGCAGCGTTGATTCCGAGTCGTTATTTAGCACAGATACGCAGTATTTT.

The chain combines TRBV7-8 with TRBJ2-7; TRBD1 aligns across 11 bases. Germline CDR1 and CDR2: SGHVS and FQNEAQ. Losses at the gene ends were 5 bases for V and 4 bases for J; bases not matched to a gene: 7. The CDR3 spans 15 residues. As DNA, the CDR3 is TGTGCCAGCAGCAACCCCGGGACAGGGGGGTACGAGCAGTACTTC. Its protein product is CASSNPGTGGYEQYF.